The 9 T cell receptor beta chains below were found in one sample sequenced in a study of human T cells and chemical hapten exposure. The time point here: healthy volunteer bleed at 2 weeks. Total RNA was extracted from unfractionated whole blood. TCRdb reprocessed the RACE reads with MiXCR, giving one entry per CDR3 protein. The repertoire consists of tens of thousands of distinct CDR3 sequences, with roughly 4% occurring once and the leading ten covering about 1.6%. The sample consisted of whole blood. The source of these receptors is a female donor in good health. Some clones in this sample may be carry-over from other donors' samples.

This chain connects TRBV5-5 to TRBJ1-2; no definite D call. Germline CDR1 and CDR2: SGHKS and YYEKEE (reference sequence). CDR3 length: 13 residues. V was clipped by 0 bases and J by 2 bases, with 5 bases between them. Here the CDR3 reads CASSLVGNYGYTF. For the CDR3, the DNA is TGTGCCAGCAGCTTGGTCGGAAACTATGGCTACACCTTC.

The rearrangement joins TRBV3-1 to TRBJ2-7; D not certain. V lost 4 bases to trimming and J lost 5 bases, with 9 bases between them. The CDR3 is made up of 12 amino acids. CDR1 is LGHDT and CDR2 is YNNKEL in the germline V gene (reference sequence). CDR3 nucleotides: TGTGCCAGCAGCCGCGCGCGGCACGAGCAGTACTTC. It codes for CASSRARHEQYF.

This rearrangement joins TRBV2 to TRBJ2-2; 8 nucleotides line up with TRBD1. Germline CDR1 is SNHLY and CDR2 is FYNNEI. The CDR3 extends over 16 amino acids. V was clipped by 7 bases and J by 7 bases; unmatched bases: 14. CDR3 sequence reads: CASIESTQGVYGELFF. CDR3 sequence (DNA): TGTGCCAGCATCGAGTCGACACAGGGGGTATACGGGGAGCTGTTTTTT.

This clonotype has a count of ten or more. The chain couples TRBV2 to TRBJ1-1, with 7 positions matching TRBD1. The junction had 3 bases not matched to a gene; V was cut back by 7 bases and J by 1 base. CDR3 size: 13 residues. Germline V CDR1 and CDR2: SNHLY, FYNNEI. In DNA form, the CDR3 reads TGTGCCAGCAAGGGACAGCAGAACACTGAAGCTTTCTTT. Its protein product is CASKGQQNTEAFF.

The rearrangement links TRBV6-2 or TRBV6-3 to TRBJ2-1; possible D gene TRBD2, 5 bases. The germline V gene encodes CDR1 MNHEY and CDR2 SVGEGT. The CDR3 extends over 12 amino acids. Trimming stripped 0 bases from V and 10 bases from J, with 7 bases between. The CDR3 sequence is CASSYSPGEQFF. In nucleotides, the CDR3 is TGTGCCAGCAGTTACTCCCCGGGAGAGCAGTTCTTC.

Ten or more counts support this clonotype. This rearrangement joins TRBV7-2 to TRBJ2-2; D is uncertain. From germline, CDR1 is SGHTA and CDR2 FQGNSA. Trimming pared 2 bases from V and 1 base from J, leaving 5 bases between. The CDR3 is 14 residues long. CDR3 protein: CASSLNKNTGELFF. CDR3 DNA sequence: TGTGCCAGCAGCTTAAATAAGAACACCGGGGAGCTGTTTTTT.

This clonotype was recorded many times. The chain employs TRBV9 and TRBJ1-1; perhaps TRBD1 as D (6 bases). Germline CDR1 is SGDLS and CDR2 is YYNGEE. The CDR3 sequence is 13 residues long. V was trimmed by 3 bases and J by 1 base, leaving 7 bases between them. In DNA, the CDR3 is TGTGCCAGCAGCGGGACAGCGAACACTGAAGCTTTCTTT. Its translation is CASSGTANTEAFF.

This clonotype was picked up many times. This chain joins TRBV20-1 and TRBJ2-7; D uncertain. This CDR3 contains 16 residues. CDR1 and CDR2 from the germline V gene are DFQATT and SNEGSKA (reference sequence). The ends were cut back, 1 base at V and 0 bases at J, with 16 bases in the middle. For the CDR3, the DNA is TGCAGTGCTAGAGGAGTCAGGACCAGCGTCTCCTACGAGCAGTACTTC. This encodes CSARGVRTSVSYEQYF.

This clonotype was detected ten times or more. The J gene is TRBJ1-3, the V gene TRBV7-8; D perhaps matches TRBD1 (6 bases). The CDR3 is made up of 15 amino acids. V lost 4 bases, J lost 3 bases, and 13 bases lay in between. Germline CDR1 and CDR2: SGHVS and FQNEAQ. CDR3 protein: CASSSATGYGNTIYF. As DNA, the CDR3 is TGTGCCAGCAGCTCCGCCACAGGGTATGGAAACACCATATATTTT.